A selection of T cell receptor beta chains follows, all from one sample in a study of blood T cell repertoires in COVID-19. Measured with immunoSEQ multiplex PCR; TCRdb has only the in-frame clones, and not every one. The sample carries a few hundred thousand clones, over 75% recorded once. The material sequenced was PBMCs or T cells enriched from blood (not recorded which). Source of these receptors: a woman in her 50s who had recovered from COVID-19. Each CDR3 is given without its conserved first and last residue.

CDR3aa,v_gene
ASSLGHPNQPQH,TRBV7-8
ASSQSGTSGYEQY,TRBV27
ASSRTAQETQY,TRBV7-2
ASRALGSSYEQY,TRBV2
ASSLGLRDWKNLKISTDTQY,TRBV13
ATRDSLYNSPLH,TRBV15
ASRKGTGVGPAYNEQF,TRBV19
ASSNSEDTSTDTQY,TRBV7-9
ASSSGLTPQETQY,TRBV5-4
ASSKGSRNTGELF,TRBV2
ASSRQESTEAF,TRBV27
ASSRTRPALVNTEAF,TRBV27
AWTFPNEQF,TRBV30
ASTTGGGGYT,TRBV3-1/TRBV3-2
ASSLTSGTLTQY,TRBV27
ASSLGLADNEQF,TRBV5-4
ASRRGLAGDNEQF,TRBV4-1
ATTPALGLSSYEQY,TRBV24-1
ASSLGTALNQPQH,TRBV7-9
ASSPGRQGSNEQY,TRBV18
ASSQRRVRQGRQPQH,TRBV14
ASSQSSGSTDTQY,TRBV3-1/TRBV3-2
ASSQQGRSNYGYT,TRBV18
ASSMRTGGRWGYGYT,TRBV27
AWSGDRGSYNEQF,TRBV30
ASRLPMTGEKLF,TRBV28
AWSGARAYEQY,TRBV30
ASSSQLAGEQY,TRBV3-1/TRBV3-2
ASSKVVGGQGESYGYT,TRBV21-1
ASSPGTVEQY,TRBV12-3/TRBV12-4
ASSDPRLAGGSQF,TRBV5-1
ASSLEANTEAF,TRBV7-2
ASSLDREDEKLF,TRBV28
ASSYSGDTNTEAF,TRBV6-5
ASSPPRVTGIQY,TRBV18